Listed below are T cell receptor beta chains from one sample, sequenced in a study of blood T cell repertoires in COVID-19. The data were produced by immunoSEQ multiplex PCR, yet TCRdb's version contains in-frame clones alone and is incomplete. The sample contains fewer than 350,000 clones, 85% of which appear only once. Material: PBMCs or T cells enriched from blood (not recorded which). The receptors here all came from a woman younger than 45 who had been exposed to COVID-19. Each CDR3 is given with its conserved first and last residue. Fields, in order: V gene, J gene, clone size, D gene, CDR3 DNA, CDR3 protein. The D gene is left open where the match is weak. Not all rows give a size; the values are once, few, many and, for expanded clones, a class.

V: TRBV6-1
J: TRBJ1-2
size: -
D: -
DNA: TGTGCCAGCAGTGAGTATGACTATGGCTACACCTTC
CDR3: CASSEYDYGYTF

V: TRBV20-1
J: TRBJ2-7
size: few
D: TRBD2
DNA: TGCAGTGCTAATGAGTTTATAGCGGGACCAAGCTCCTACGAGCAGTACTTC
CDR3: CSANEFIAGPSSYEQYF

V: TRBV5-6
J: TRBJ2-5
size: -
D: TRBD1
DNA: TGTGCCAGCAGCTTGAAAGGGACAGGGATCCAATGGTACCAAGAGACCCAGTACTTC
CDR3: CASSLKGTGIQWYQETQYF

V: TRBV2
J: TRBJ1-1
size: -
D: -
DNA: TGTGCCAGCAGGGCAGGGTCTGAAGCTTTCTTT
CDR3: CASRAGSEAFF

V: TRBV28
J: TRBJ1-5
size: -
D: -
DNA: TGTGCCAGCAGTTCAGGGGTGAGCAATCAGCCCCAGCATTTT
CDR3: CASSSGVSNQPQHF

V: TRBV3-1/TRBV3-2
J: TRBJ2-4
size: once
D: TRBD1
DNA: TGTGCCAGCAGCCAACTAGACAGGGATGCCAAAAACATTCAGTACTTC
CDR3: CASSQLDRDAKNIQYF

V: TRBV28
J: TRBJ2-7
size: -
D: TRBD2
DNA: TGTGCCGGAAACGGACTAGCGGGACTCTATGCAACCTACGAGCAGTACTTC
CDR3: CAGNGLAGLYATYEQYF

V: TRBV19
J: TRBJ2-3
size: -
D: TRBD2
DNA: TGTGCCAGTAGTATAACAGCTAGCGGGGTGGATACGCAGTATTTT
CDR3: CASSITASGVDTQYF

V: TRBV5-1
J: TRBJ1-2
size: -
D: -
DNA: TGCGCCAGCAGCTTGATGGGGGGGAACTATGGCTACACCTTC
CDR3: CASSLMGGNYGYTF

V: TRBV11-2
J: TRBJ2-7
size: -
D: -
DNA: TGTGCCAGCAGCTTAGAGGTGGCGGCAGGGGCCGACGAGCAGTACTTC
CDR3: CASSLEVAAGADEQYF

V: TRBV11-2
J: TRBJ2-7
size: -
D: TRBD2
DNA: TGTGCCAGCAGCCGGAATCAGCGGGACTACGAGCAGTACTTC
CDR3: CASSRNQRDYEQYF

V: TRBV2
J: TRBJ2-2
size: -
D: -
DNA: TGTGCCAGCAGTGGAATGGAGGGTGGCACCGGGGAGCTGTTTTTT
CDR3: CASSGMEGGTGELFF